This T cell receptor (beta chain) comes out of a study of cytomegalovirus exposure and HLA in healthy donors. Study results and limitations: Immune exposure data for these donors was limited to CMV serostatus. Later analysis associated a missense DCLRE1C variant with TCR beta V- and J-gene trimming.

Looked up from germline, CDR1 is SGHTA and CDR2 is FQGNSA. The CDR3 consists of 15 residues. V shed 4 bases, J shed 2 bases, and the junction held 6 bases outside the gene matches. Worth noting for this clone: Its cognate antigen is unknown.

The PCR employed 60 Vbeta primers together with 13 Jbeta primers. As processed by the authors: Per a later analysis, the number of unique TCR beta chains was about 78 million, of which 8.5 million to 11 million were shared. Libraries were prepared by immunoSEQ multiplex PCR; TCRdb keeps only in-frame clonotypes and omits some of them. For V, J and clone size, that table is used; D and trimming come from the DNA. The sample carries about 110,000 clones, about 74% recorded once. V gene TRBV7-2 combines with J gene TRBJ2-5; 8 positions match TRBD2. Sequencing was carried out using PBMCs. This TCR derives from a woman between 40 and 55 years old in good health and CMV-seropositive. For the CDR3, the DNA is TGTGCCAGCAGCTCAACAAGCGGGAGACAAGAGACCCAGTACTTC. Translating gives CASSSTSGRQETQYF.